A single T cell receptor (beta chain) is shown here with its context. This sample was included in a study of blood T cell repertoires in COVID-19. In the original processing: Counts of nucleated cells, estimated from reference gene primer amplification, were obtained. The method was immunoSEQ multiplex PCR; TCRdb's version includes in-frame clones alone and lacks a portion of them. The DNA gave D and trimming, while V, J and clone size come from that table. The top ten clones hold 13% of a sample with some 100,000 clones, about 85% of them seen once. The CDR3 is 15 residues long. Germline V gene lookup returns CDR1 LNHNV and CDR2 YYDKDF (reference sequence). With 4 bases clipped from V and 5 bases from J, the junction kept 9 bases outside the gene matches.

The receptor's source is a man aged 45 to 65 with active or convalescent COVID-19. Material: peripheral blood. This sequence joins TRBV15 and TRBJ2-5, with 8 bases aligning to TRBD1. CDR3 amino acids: CATSTTDRALETQYF. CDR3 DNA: TGTGCCACCAGCACTACGGACAGGGCGTTGGAGACCCAGTACTTC.